The 2 T cell receptor beta chains below come from one sample, sequenced in a study of vaccination and CD4 T cells after COVID-19. Their target antigens are unknown. The study sequenced cultured CD4+ T cell DNA using the Oncomine TCR Beta short-read assay. TCRdb reanalysed the PCR reads using MiXCR and keeps one entry per CDR3 protein. The table lists 20,000 to 25,000 distinct CDR3 sequences, about 40% of them singletons, with about an eighth in the top ten. The sample's treatment: approximately nine-day PBMC culture with coronavirus spike peptide pools or control peptides (ViraFEST assay). The sample was CD4+ T cells from blood, cultured in vitro. These receptors all come from a human donor who had recovered from COVID-19.

This clonotype has just one count. The rearrangement uses TRBV6-1 and TRBJ2-7; tentative D call: TRBD2 (6 bases). Germline values: CDR1 MNHNS, CDR2 SASEGT. The CDR3 has 15 residues. Trimming stripped 7 bases from V and 4 bases from J, with 20 bases between. The CDR3 reads CASTYGEVGPYEQYF. CDR3 sequence (DNA): TGTGCCAGCACCTACGGGGAGGTTGGCCCGTACGAGCAGTACTTC.

The chain recombines TRBV10-3 with TRBJ1-6; weak D call: TRBD1 (5 bases). The germline V gene encodes CDR1 ENHRY and CDR2 SYGVKD. Deletions cut 0 bases from V and 5 bases from J, with 17 bases between. CDR3 size: 18 residues. CDR3 nucleotides: TGTGCCATCAGTGAGTCACGGCAGGGCAAACTTAATAATTCACCCCTCCACTTT. It yields the protein CAISESRQGKLNNSPLHF.